These 29 T cell receptor beta chains share one sample of origin, sequenced in a study of shared clonotypes between healthy human individuals. CD45RO-negative, CCR7-selected cells formed the naive CD8 fraction, which excluded terminally differentiated effector memory CD45RA+ cells. Some clones are missing from TCRdb's copy, which holds only in-frame ones; the method was immunoSEQ multiplex PCR. Among roughly 590,000 clones listed, over 95% were seen once. Sequencing used naive CD8+ T cells sorted from blood. These receptors were obtained from a woman aged 25 to 45 in good health.

The rearrangement links TRBV7-6 to TRBJ2-5; 7 bases are a match to TRBD2. Looked up from germline, CDR1 is SGHVS and CDR2 is FNYEAQ. The J segment lost 0 bases and the V segment lost 0 bases, leaving 10 bases of the junction unmatched. The CDR3 has 18 residues. In DNA form, the CDR3 reads TGTGCCAGCAGCTTAGCCCTCGGCCCAGCGGGGTACCAAGAGACCCAGTACTTC. As protein: CASSLALGPAGYQETQYF.

The CDR3 sequence: CASKTGAGANVLTF. The CDR3 DNA sequence: TGTGCCAGCAAAACGGGAGCTGGGGCCAACGTCCTGACTTTC. The chain uses TRBV27 and TRBJ2-6, with D possibly TRBD2 on 6 matching bases. The CDR3 is made up of 14 amino acids. The V and J ends lost 7 bases and 2 bases respectively, with 9 bases between them. The V gene's germline CDR1 is MNHEY and CDR2 SMNVEV (reference sequence).

This rearrangement joins TRBV7-8 to TRBJ2-1; 10 nucleotides agree with TRBD2. V lost 0 bases and J lost 8; bases outside the gene matches: 7. There are 16 residues in the CDR3. Germline assignment: CDR1 SGHVS and CDR2 FQNEAQ. CDR3: CASSLAGAGGSDEQFF. CDR3 DNA: TGTGCCAGCAGCTTAGCAGGAGCGGGAGGGAGTGATGAGCAGTTCTTC.

The gene calls are TRBV27 and TRBJ2-1; 7 positions match TRBD2. V lost 7 bases, J lost 7 bases, and 13 bases stayed unmatched. Looked up from germline, CDR1 is MNHEY and CDR2 is SMNVEV (reference sequence). This CDR3 has 15 residues. CDR3 nucleotide sequence: TGTGCCAGCACCGAATGGACTAGTCGGGAGAATGAGCAGTTCTTC. As protein: CASTEWTSRENEQFF.

The rearrangement joins TRBV7-3 to TRBJ2-3; D is unresolved. The CDR3 length is 13 residues. In germline, CDR1 is SGHTA, CDR2 FQGTGA. Trimming removed 3 bases at V and 3 bases at J, with 7 bases between. CDR3 loop: CASSFLGTDTQYF. CDR3 nucleotides: TGTGCCAGCAGCTTTCTGGGGACAGATACGCAGTATTTT.

The gene calls are TRBV27 and TRBJ1-1; D ambiguous. Trimming left V 2 bases short and J 1 base short, with 8 bases between. Per germline, CDR1 MNHEY and CDR2 SMNVEV (reference sequence). This CDR3 has 14 amino acids. The DNA for the CDR3 is TGTGCCAGCAGTTTAGTATTCGGGAACACTGAAGCTTTCTTT. This sequence encodes CASSLVFGNTEAFF.

This chain connects TRBV7-7 to TRBJ2-7; D possibly corresponds to TRBD2 (5 bases). This CDR3 has 15 amino acids. Trimming left V 2 bases short and J 2 bases short, with 13 bases between. CDR1 and CDR2 from the germline V gene are SSHAT and FNYEAQ (reference sequence). CDR3 loop: CASSLSSGPAYEQYF. The CDR3 DNA is TGTGCCAGCAGCTTATCCAGCGGACCTGCCTACGAGCAGTACTTC.

The chain has TRBV23-1 and TRBJ2-1, with TRBD2 matching over 10 bases. TRBV23-1 is marked as an open reading frame, function uncertain. The CDR3 has 18 residues. V gave up 4 bases and J gave up 1 base; unmatched junction bases: 10. CDR3 residues: CASSRASGRFGSYNEQFF. In DNA, the CDR3 is TGCGCCAGCAGTCGGGCTAGCGGGAGATTCGGGTCCTACAATGAGCAGTTCTTC.

The chain has TRBV11-3 and TRBJ2-1; 11 nucleotides align to TRBD2. The V segment lost 5 bases and the J segment 5 bases; nucleotides outside the gene matches: 17. The CDR3 covers 19 residues. In germline, CDR1 is SGHNT, CDR2 YENEEA. CDR3 DNA sequence: TGTGCCAGCAGCCCCCGACTAGCGGGACCCATTCTTACGGACAATGAGCAGTTCTTC. It specifies CASSPRLAGPILTDNEQFF.

This clone was seen only a few times. For the CDR3, the DNA is TGTGCCAGCAGCCAATACACGAACACTGAAGCTTTCTTT. It translates to CASSQYTNTEAFF. The chain uses TRBV16 and TRBJ1-1; D gene uncertain. CDR1 and CDR2 (germline): KGHSY, FQNENV. The germline V and J ends were trimmed by 1 base and 1 base, with 4 bases remaining between them. The length of the CDR3 is 13 residues.

Written as DNA, the CDR3 is TGTGCCAGCAGCTTAAGACTAGCGGGCACAGATACGCAGTATTTT. It codes for CASSLRLAGTDTQYF. The chain couples TRBV13 to TRBJ2-3; 9 bases match TRBD2. The V gene's germline CDR1 is PRHDT and CDR2 FYEKMQ (reference sequence). The CDR3 covers 15 residues. The V and J ends lost 2 bases and 1 base, in that order; junction bases with no gene match: 1.

V and J are TRBV28 and TRBJ2-5, with no clear D. V lost 3 bases, J lost 4 bases, and 12 bases lay in between. This CDR3 region has 14 residues. Per germline, CDR1 MDHEN and CDR2 SYDVKM. The CDR3 DNA is TGTGCCAGCAGTTTCAGGCAGGAGATAGAGACCCAGTACTTC. Amino acids: CASSFRQEIETQYF.

The rearrangement links TRBV28 to TRBJ1-1; TRBD1 might be the D (5 bases). There are 15 residues in the CDR3. The germline gives CDR1 MDHEN, CDR2 SYDVKM. V was shortened by 8 bases and J by 5 bases, with 21 bases between the two germline ends. CDR3 nucleotides: TGTGCCAGCCGACCCCGGGAAGGGGTGGGTACTGAAGCTTTCTTT. Protein sequence: CASRPREGVGTEAFF.

The chain is built from TRBV27 and TRBJ2-7, with D uncertain. The CDR3 is made up of 15 amino acids. V dropped 5 bases and J dropped 0 bases, with 14 bases sitting between them. Germline assignment: CDR1 MNHEY and CDR2 SMNVEV (reference sequence). The CDR3 here is CASSPPAHSSYEQYF. The CDR3 region has the DNA TGTGCCAGCAGTCCCCCGGCCCATAGCTCCTACGAGCAGTACTTC.

The rearrangement uses TRBV19 and TRBJ2-2; TRBD2 agrees at 9 bases. The CDR3 consists of 20 residues. Per the germline V gene, CDR1 is LNHDA and CDR2 is SQIVND (reference sequence). The V segment lost 7 bases and the J segment 6 bases; nucleotides outside the gene matches: 24. Here the CDR3 DNA reads TGTGCCAGTACCATATACGCGGGAGGGCCAGAGAACCTTCTACCCGGGGAGCTGTTTTTT. Protein product: CASTIYAGGPENLLPGELFF.

This rearrangement joins TRBV19 to TRBJ1-5; no clear D gene. Between the trimmed V and J ends, which lost 5 bases and 4 bases, there was a span of 18 bases. The CDR3 loop spans 16 amino acids. Germline V CDR1 and CDR2: LNHDA, SQIVND (reference sequence). CDR3: CASSGLFGPENQPQHF. The DNA of the CDR3 is TGTGCCAGTAGTGGCCTTTTCGGCCCCGAGAATCAGCCCCAGCATTTT.

The chain links TRBV28 to TRBJ2-1, with 8 nucleotides matching TRBD2. V was clipped by 5 bases and J by 6 bases; unmatched bases: 9. The CDR3 length is 15 residues. The V gene's germline CDR1 is MDHEN and CDR2 SYDVKM. The CDR3 loop is CASSPGTRGRNEQFF. The CDR3 coding sequence is TGTGCCAGCAGTCCCGGGACTAGAGGACGCAATGAGCAGTTCTTC. Full variable domain (rest looked up from reference TRBV28 and TRBJ2-1): DVKVTQSSRYLVKRTGEKVFLECVQDMDHENMFWYRQDPGLGLRLIYFSYDVKMKEKGDIPEGYSVSREKKERFSLILESASTNQTSMYLCASSPGTRGRNEQFFGPGTRLTVL.

The gene calls are TRBV7-9 and TRBJ1-1, with D hard to call. Germline CDR1 and CDR2: SEHNR and FQNEAQ (reference sequence). V was shortened by 2 bases and J by 0 bases, with 4 bases between the two germline ends. This CDR3 spans 13 amino acids. The CDR3 DNA reads as TGTGCCAGCAGCTTATTGGTGAACACTGAAGCTTTCTTT. Translated, it gives CASSLLVNTEAFF.

V and J are TRBV7-9 and TRBJ2-1, with 7 bases identical to TRBD2. The V gene end was trimmed by 7 bases and the J gene end by 6 bases; junction bases not matched to a gene: 15. This CDR3 comprises 16 residues. CDR1 is SEHNR, CDR2 FQNEAQ, per germline (reference sequence). DNA of the CDR3: TGTGCCAGCAACCCTATGACTAGCAGTGTCGGCAATGAGCAGTTCTTC. Its translation: CASNPMTSSVGNEQFF.

This clone came up a few times. The sample has other DNA sequences that encode this CDR3 too. The CDR3 DNA follows: TGTGCCAGCAGACCGGGAACCTCCTACGAGCAGTACTTC. This translates into CASRPGTSYEQYF. The chain is built from TRBV27 and TRBJ2-7; D may be TRBD2 (5 bases). Germline lookup yields CDR1 MNHEY and CDR2 SMNVEV (reference sequence). V lost 6 bases and J lost 0, with 9 bases in between. The CDR3 extends over 13 amino acids.

The genes are TRBV4-1 and TRBJ1-5; D remains unclear. The CDR3 has 14 residues. Germline V CDR1 and CDR2: MGHRA, YSYEKL. Trimming shortened V by 3 bases and J by 4 bases, and 10 bases separated the two germline ends. The CDR3 coding sequence is TGCGCCAGCAGCCACCGTGGCAGTAATCAGCCCCAGCATTTT. Encoded protein: CASSHRGSNQPQHF.

The genes are TRBV9 and TRBJ2-3; D gene uncertain. V was pared by 0 bases and J by 5 bases, with 13 bases between. The V gene's germline CDR1 is SGDLS and CDR2 YYNGEE. This CDR3 has 15 residues. CDR3 sequence: CASSVGLLAIDTQYF. CDR3 DNA: TGTGCCAGCAGCGTAGGTTTGTTAGCTATAGATACGCAGTATTTT.

The rearrangement joins TRBV27 to TRBJ2-7; D gene unclear. Germline V gives CDR1 MNHEY, CDR2 SMNVEV (reference sequence). V was cut by 5 bases and J by 4 bases, with 15 bases left in between. The CDR3 is 14 amino acids. The CDR3 DNA is TGTGCCAGCAGTCCCTCAGTGGTGGGATACGAGCAGTACTTC. Translated: CASSPSVVGYEQYF.

The V and J genes are TRBV9 and TRBJ2-7, with 9 bases aligning to TRBD1. V was pared by 0 bases and J by 2 bases, with 3 bases of the junction left unmatched. Germline V gives CDR1 SGDLS, CDR2 YYNGEE. This CDR3 has 15 residues. This chain's CDR3 is CASSVGQGETYEQYF. Written as DNA, the CDR3 is TGTGCCAGCAGCGTAGGACAGGGGGAAACCTACGAGCAGTACTTC.

Worth noting for this clone: Other DNA sequences in this specimen translate into the identical CDR3. The chain links TRBV2 to TRBJ2-6; D call uncertain. Per germline, CDR1 SNHLY and CDR2 FYNNEI. Trimming cost V 2 bases and J 3 bases, with 2 bases left between them. CDR3 size: 13 residues. The CDR3 is CASSESGANVLTF. The CDR3 coding sequence is TGTGCCAGCAGTGAAAGTGGGGCCAACGTCCTGACTTTC.

The chain uses TRBV28 and TRBJ2-1; 11 bases align to TRBD2. The V gene end was trimmed by 4 bases and the J gene end by 3 bases; junction bases not matched to a gene: 11. CDR3 length: 18 residues. Per germline, CDR1 MDHEN and CDR2 SYDVKM. CDR3 residues: CASSSYFVGTSGYNEQFF. The CDR3 coding sequence is TGTGCCAGCAGTTCGTACTTTGTGGGGACTAGCGGCTACAATGAGCAGTTCTTC.

This rearrangement joins TRBV12-1 to TRBJ2-7; TRBD2 was called by the table and not checked on the DNA. TRBV12-1 is a pseudogene segment. This CDR3 is 16 amino acids long. CDR3 bases: TGTGCCAGCAGCCCGGGACTAGCGAGATTTTCCTACGAGCAGTACTTC. Protein product: CASSPGLARFSYEQYF.

The chain employs TRBV30 and TRBJ1-6, with D possibly TRBD1 on 5 matching bases. The germline gives CDR1 GTSNPN, CDR2 SVGIG (reference sequence). The CDR3 contains 17 residues. Trimming took 4 bases from V and 1 from J, leaving 17 bases between them. CDR3 sequence (DNA): TGTGCCTGGACTGGGACCGGGGGGAGGTCCTATAATTCACCCCTCCACTTT. This translates into CAWTGTGGRSYNSPLHF.

The gene calls are TRBV19 and TRBJ2-1, with TRBD1 identical over 12 bases. After removal of 6 bases from V and 9 bases from J, the junction contained 9 bases not matched to a gene. This CDR3 contains 15 residues. CDR1 and CDR2 from the germline V gene are LNHDA and SQIVND (reference sequence). The DNA of the CDR3 is TGTGCCAGTAGGGACCGGGACAGGGGGCGCAGTGAGCAGTTCTTC. Translated: CASRDRDRGRSEQFF. The entire variable domain, with the rest obtained from reference TRBV19 and TRBJ2-1, is as follows: DGGITQSPKYLFRKEGQNVTLSCEQNLNHDAMYWYRQDPGQGLRLIYYSQIVNDFQKGDIAEGYSVSREKKESFPLTVTSAQKNPTAFYLCASRDRDRGRSEQFFGPGTRLTVL.